This T cell receptor beta chain comes out of a study of T cell responses to AZD1222 COVID-19 vaccine. Clones were read by immunoSEQ multiplex PCR, and TCRdb kept only the in-frame ones, dropping some. In the table there are some 180,000 clones, more than 85% of which are singletons. Worth noting for this clone: Its matching antigen is unknown.

The V and J ends lost 5 bases and 6 bases, in that order; junction bases with no gene match: 3. CDR1 is SGHTA and CDR2 is FQGNSA in the germline V gene. This CDR3 spans 14 amino acids. Study findings and constraints: Regions left unmutated in variants are reportedly the target of nearly half of spike-specific TCRs. Spike-wide coverage was observed for vaccine-associated CD4 TCRs, with dominant responses at 160-218 and 743-854.

This sequence joins TRBV7-2 and TRBJ2-3; 12 bases line up with TRBD2. Sequences were derived from peripheral blood, sampled 28 days after the second AZD1222 dose. The receptor's source is an adult who received the AZD1222 COVID-19 vaccine. The CDR3 protein is CASSRTSGADTQYF. CDR3 DNA sequence: TGTGCCAGCAGCCGGACTAGCGGGGCGGATACGCAGTATTTT. Supplemented by reference TRBV7-2 and TRBJ2-3, the full variable domain reads GAGVSQSPSNKVTEKGKDVELRCDPISGHTALYWYRQSLGQGLEFLIYFQGNSAPDKSGLPSDRFSAERTGGSVSTLTIQRTQQEDSAVYLCASSRTSGADTQYFGPGTRLTVL.